This T cell receptor beta chain was retrieved from a study of naive and memory T cell subsets. General observations from the study: From naive to CM, EM and EMRA, diversity decreased and Gini increased.

Germline V lookup: CDR1 DFQATT, CDR2 SNEGSKA (reference sequence). The CDR3 sequence is 16 residues long. V lost 0 bases and J 5 bases, leaving 16 bases between the germline ends. This clonotype was seen repeatedly, ten times or more. Its specificity is not known. Both TRBC1 and TRBC2 were covered by a beta constant-region primer of two equimolar oligonucleotides. The ligated cDNA underwent four PCR rounds using SP2 and nested alpha and beta constant-region primers. TCRdb independently ran MiXCR on the UMI-ligation and nested PCR reads; one entry per CDR3 protein. The top ten clones hold 55% to 60% of a sample with roughly 10,000 distinct CDR3 sequences, 4.5% to 6% of them seen once. Effector memory cells were sorted as CD45RA-CD27-, EMRA cells as CD45RA+CD27-.

Sequencing used CD4+ TEMRA cells from blood. The subset is: effector memory re-expressing CD45RA, CD45RA+ CD27-. The genes are TRBV20-1 and TRBJ1-4; the D is unclear. The receptor was isolated from a human donor in good health. CDR3 sequence (DNA): TGCAGTGCTAGAGATCGCAGCCTAGGCCTGAATGAAAAACTGTTTTTT. Residues: CSARDRSLGLNEKLFF.